This T cell receptor beta chain appears in the sequencing data of a study of T cell repertoires in cytomegalovirus infection. Background on the study: The authors used CMV epitopes that were HLA-C-restricted (recently identified) and HLA-B-restricted (well studied). CMV infection and matching HLA type were both indicated by public TCR beta signatures.

TCRdb re-derived calls from the reads in MiXCR, one entry per CDR3 protein. The repertoire holds about 830,000 distinct CDR3 sequences, with approximately 29% as singletons. The CDR3 runs 17 residues. V was clipped by 4 bases and J by 3 bases, with 22 bases between them. In germline, CDR1 is SGHAT, CDR2 FQNNGV. With regard to this clonotype: Its antigen is still unknown.

General observations from the study: Dominating the ex vivo response were TCR beta clonotypes that were CMV-specific and HLA-C-restricted. People with CMV and the relevant HLA were identified by cumulative public TCR beta family frequency.

V usage is TRBV11-2 and J usage is TRBJ2-7; D possibly uses TRBD1 or TRBD2 (6 bases each). Specimen: cultured CD8+ T cells from PBMCs, collected from culture after CMV antigen stimulation. The clonotype comes from a human donor in good health (CMV status not recorded). Some clones in this sample may be carry-over from other donors' samples. DNA for the CDR3: TGTGCCAGCAGCTCCCGAAGGGGCGGGACACATCTCTACGAGCAGTACGTC. This sequence encodes CASSSRRGGTHLYEQYV.